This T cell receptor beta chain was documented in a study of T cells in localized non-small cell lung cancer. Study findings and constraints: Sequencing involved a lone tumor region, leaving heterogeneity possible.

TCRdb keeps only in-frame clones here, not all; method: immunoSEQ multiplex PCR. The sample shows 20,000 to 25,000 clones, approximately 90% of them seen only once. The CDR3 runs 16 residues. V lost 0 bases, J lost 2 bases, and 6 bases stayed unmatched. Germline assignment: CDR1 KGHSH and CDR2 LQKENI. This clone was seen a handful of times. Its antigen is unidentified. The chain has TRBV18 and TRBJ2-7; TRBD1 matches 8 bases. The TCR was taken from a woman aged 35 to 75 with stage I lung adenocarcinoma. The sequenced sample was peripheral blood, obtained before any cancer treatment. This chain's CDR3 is CASSPPGAGGTYEQYF. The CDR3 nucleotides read TGTGCCAGCTCACCACCGGGTGCAGGGGGCACCTACGAGCAGTACTTC.